This is a list of T cell receptor beta chains from one sample in a study of blood T cell repertoires in COVID-19. Assay used: immunoSEQ multiplex PCR; TCRdb lists only in-frame clones, some missing. There are some 180,000 clones in the sample; approximately 80% occur only once, and 5.5% to 7.5% lies in the top ten. Material: peripheral blood. These receptors all stem from a human donor in a cohort sampled during active COVID-19. The CDR3 runs from the conserved cysteine through the conserved F or W. D genes are given only for firm matches. Clone size appears in some rows only: once, few, many, or a class for an expanded clone.

v_call: TRBV4-1
j_call: TRBJ2-3
clone_size: -
d_call: -
cdr3_aa: CASSQDGAGDTQYF
cdr3_nt: TGCGCCAGCAGCCAAGATGGCGCCGGGGATACGCAGTATTTT

v_call: TRBV6-2/TRBV6-3
j_call: TRBJ1-2
clone_size: -
d_call: -
cdr3_aa: CASSYSQAYGYTF
cdr3_nt: TGTGCCAGCAGTTACTCCCAGGCCTATGGCTACACCTTC

v_call: TRBV4-1
j_call: TRBJ2-5
clone_size: -
d_call: -
cdr3_aa: CASSQEGVGQETQYF
cdr3_nt: TGCGCCAGCAGCCAAGAAGGGGTCGGACAAGAGACCCAGTACTTC

v_call: TRBV7-9
j_call: TRBJ2-7
clone_size: few
d_call: -
cdr3_aa: CASSSNPTGIYEQYF
cdr3_nt: TGTGCCAGCAGCTCGAACCCTACAGGAATCTACGAGCAGTACTTC

v_call: TRBV6-5
j_call: TRBJ1-5
clone_size: -
d_call: -
cdr3_aa: CASSYSFDRSQPQHF
cdr3_nt: TGTGCCAGCAGTTATTCTTTCGACAGGTCTCAGCCCCAGCATTTT

v_call: TRBV6-5
j_call: TRBJ1-2
clone_size: -
d_call: -
cdr3_aa: CASRSSGINYGYTF
cdr3_nt: TGTGCCAGCAGATCCAGCGGGATCAACTATGGCTACACCTTC

v_call: TRBV4-2
j_call: TRBJ2-1
clone_size: -
d_call: TRBD2
cdr3_aa: CASSQEWGGVYNEQFF
cdr3_nt: TGTGCCAGCAGCCAAGAGTGGGGGGGGGTTTACAATGAGCAGTTCTTC

v_call: TRBV5-1
j_call: TRBJ2-5
clone_size: -
d_call: -
cdr3_aa: CASSSYRDGTQYF
cdr3_nt: TGCGCCAGCAGCTCCTACAGGGATGGGACCCAGTACTTC

v_call: TRBV30
j_call: TRBJ2-7
clone_size: many
d_call: -
cdr3_aa: CAWSQGQGLYEQYF
cdr3_nt: TGTGCCTGGAGCCAGGGTCAGGGATTGTACGAGCAGTACTTC

v_call: TRBV6-6
j_call: TRBJ2-5
clone_size: -
d_call: -
cdr3_aa: CASRHQETQYF
cdr3_nt: TGTGCCAGCAGACATCAAGAGACCCAGTACTTC

v_call: TRBV5-6
j_call: TRBJ1-1
clone_size: -
d_call: TRBD1
cdr3_aa: CASSLTRGLYGTEAFF
cdr3_nt: TGTGCCAGCAGCCTTACCAGGGGGTTGTACGGCACTGAAGCTTTCTTT

v_call: TRBV3-1/TRBV3-2
j_call: TRBJ2-1
clone_size: -
d_call: TRBD2
cdr3_aa: CASSHQLAGTFNEQFF
cdr3_nt: TGTGCCAGCAGCCACCAACTAGCGGGGACTTTCAATGAGCAGTTCTTC

v_call: TRBV5-8
j_call: TRBJ2-1
clone_size: -
d_call: -
cdr3_aa: CASSLVMPGSYNEQFF
cdr3_nt: TGTGCCAGCAGCTTGGTTATGCCGGGTTCCTACAATGAGCAGTTCTTC

v_call: TRBV5-6
j_call: TRBJ2-3
clone_size: -
d_call: -
cdr3_aa: CASSQGTGADTQYF
cdr3_nt: TGTGCCAGCAGCCAAGGTACGGGTGCAGATACGCAGTATTTT

v_call: TRBV5-4
j_call: TRBJ2-1
clone_size: -
d_call: -
cdr3_aa: CASSLVLHPGEQFF
cdr3_nt: TGTGCCAGCAGCTTGGTTCTCCACCCCGGTGAGCAGTTCTTC

v_call: TRBV30
j_call: TRBJ1-1
clone_size: many
d_call: -
cdr3_aa: CAWSFGGTEAFF
cdr3_nt: TGTGCCTGGAGTTTCGGGGGCACTGAAGCTTTCTTT

v_call: TRBV18
j_call: TRBJ1-5
clone_size: few
d_call: -
cdr3_aa: CASSPGSNQPQHF
cdr3_nt: TGTGCCAGCTCACCGGGCAGCAATCAGCCCCAGCATTTT

v_call: TRBV19
j_call: TRBJ1-2
clone_size: -
d_call: TRBD1
cdr3_aa: CASSITGARSYGYTF
cdr3_nt: TGTGCCAGTAGTATAACAGGGGCTAGGAGCTATGGCTACACCTTC